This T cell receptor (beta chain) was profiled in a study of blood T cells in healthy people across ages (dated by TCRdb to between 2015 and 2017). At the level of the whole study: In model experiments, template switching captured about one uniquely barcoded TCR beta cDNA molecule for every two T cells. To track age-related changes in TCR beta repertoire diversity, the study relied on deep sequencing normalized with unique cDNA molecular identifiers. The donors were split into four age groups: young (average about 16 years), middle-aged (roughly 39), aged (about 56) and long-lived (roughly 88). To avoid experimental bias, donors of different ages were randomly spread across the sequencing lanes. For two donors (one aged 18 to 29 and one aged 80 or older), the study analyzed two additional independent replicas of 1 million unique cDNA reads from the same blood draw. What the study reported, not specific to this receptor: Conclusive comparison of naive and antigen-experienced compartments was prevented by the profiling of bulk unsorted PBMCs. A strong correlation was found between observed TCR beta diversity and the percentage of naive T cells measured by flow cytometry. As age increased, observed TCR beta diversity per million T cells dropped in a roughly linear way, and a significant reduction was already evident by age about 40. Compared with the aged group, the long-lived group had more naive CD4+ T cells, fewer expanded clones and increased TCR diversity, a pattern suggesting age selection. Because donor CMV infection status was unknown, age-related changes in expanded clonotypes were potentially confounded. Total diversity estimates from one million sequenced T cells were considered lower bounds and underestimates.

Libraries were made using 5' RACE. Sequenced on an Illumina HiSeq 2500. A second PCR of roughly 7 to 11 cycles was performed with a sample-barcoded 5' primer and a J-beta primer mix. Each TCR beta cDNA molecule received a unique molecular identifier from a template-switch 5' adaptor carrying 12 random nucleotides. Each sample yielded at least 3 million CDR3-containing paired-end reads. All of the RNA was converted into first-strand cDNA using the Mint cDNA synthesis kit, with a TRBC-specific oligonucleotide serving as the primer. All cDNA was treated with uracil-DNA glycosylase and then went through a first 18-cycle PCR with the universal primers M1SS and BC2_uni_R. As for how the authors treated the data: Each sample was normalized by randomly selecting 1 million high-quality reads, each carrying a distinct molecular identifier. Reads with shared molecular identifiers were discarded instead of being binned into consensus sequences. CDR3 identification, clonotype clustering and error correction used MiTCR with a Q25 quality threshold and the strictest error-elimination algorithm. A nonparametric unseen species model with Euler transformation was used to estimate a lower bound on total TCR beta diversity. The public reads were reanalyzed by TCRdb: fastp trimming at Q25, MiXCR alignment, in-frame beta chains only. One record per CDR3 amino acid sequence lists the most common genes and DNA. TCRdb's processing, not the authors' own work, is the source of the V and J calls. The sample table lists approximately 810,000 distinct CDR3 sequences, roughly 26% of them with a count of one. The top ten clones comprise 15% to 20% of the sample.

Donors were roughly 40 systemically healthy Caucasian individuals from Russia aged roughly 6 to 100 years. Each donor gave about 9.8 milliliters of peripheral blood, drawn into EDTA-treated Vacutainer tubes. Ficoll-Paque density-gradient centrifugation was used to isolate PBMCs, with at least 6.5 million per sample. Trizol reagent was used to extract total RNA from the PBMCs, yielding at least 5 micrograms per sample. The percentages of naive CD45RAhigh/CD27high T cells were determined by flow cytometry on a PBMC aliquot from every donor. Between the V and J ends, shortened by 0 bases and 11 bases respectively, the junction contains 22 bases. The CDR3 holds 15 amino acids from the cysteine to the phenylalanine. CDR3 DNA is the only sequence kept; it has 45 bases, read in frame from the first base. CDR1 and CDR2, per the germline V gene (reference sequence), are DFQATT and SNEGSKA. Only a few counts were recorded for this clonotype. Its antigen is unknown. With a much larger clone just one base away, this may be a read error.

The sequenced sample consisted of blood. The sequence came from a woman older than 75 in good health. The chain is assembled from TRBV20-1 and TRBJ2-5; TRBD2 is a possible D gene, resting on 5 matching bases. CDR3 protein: CSARDATRVRNEQYF. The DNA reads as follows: TGCAGTGCTAGAGATGCAACTAGGGTTCGCAATGAGCAGTACTTC.